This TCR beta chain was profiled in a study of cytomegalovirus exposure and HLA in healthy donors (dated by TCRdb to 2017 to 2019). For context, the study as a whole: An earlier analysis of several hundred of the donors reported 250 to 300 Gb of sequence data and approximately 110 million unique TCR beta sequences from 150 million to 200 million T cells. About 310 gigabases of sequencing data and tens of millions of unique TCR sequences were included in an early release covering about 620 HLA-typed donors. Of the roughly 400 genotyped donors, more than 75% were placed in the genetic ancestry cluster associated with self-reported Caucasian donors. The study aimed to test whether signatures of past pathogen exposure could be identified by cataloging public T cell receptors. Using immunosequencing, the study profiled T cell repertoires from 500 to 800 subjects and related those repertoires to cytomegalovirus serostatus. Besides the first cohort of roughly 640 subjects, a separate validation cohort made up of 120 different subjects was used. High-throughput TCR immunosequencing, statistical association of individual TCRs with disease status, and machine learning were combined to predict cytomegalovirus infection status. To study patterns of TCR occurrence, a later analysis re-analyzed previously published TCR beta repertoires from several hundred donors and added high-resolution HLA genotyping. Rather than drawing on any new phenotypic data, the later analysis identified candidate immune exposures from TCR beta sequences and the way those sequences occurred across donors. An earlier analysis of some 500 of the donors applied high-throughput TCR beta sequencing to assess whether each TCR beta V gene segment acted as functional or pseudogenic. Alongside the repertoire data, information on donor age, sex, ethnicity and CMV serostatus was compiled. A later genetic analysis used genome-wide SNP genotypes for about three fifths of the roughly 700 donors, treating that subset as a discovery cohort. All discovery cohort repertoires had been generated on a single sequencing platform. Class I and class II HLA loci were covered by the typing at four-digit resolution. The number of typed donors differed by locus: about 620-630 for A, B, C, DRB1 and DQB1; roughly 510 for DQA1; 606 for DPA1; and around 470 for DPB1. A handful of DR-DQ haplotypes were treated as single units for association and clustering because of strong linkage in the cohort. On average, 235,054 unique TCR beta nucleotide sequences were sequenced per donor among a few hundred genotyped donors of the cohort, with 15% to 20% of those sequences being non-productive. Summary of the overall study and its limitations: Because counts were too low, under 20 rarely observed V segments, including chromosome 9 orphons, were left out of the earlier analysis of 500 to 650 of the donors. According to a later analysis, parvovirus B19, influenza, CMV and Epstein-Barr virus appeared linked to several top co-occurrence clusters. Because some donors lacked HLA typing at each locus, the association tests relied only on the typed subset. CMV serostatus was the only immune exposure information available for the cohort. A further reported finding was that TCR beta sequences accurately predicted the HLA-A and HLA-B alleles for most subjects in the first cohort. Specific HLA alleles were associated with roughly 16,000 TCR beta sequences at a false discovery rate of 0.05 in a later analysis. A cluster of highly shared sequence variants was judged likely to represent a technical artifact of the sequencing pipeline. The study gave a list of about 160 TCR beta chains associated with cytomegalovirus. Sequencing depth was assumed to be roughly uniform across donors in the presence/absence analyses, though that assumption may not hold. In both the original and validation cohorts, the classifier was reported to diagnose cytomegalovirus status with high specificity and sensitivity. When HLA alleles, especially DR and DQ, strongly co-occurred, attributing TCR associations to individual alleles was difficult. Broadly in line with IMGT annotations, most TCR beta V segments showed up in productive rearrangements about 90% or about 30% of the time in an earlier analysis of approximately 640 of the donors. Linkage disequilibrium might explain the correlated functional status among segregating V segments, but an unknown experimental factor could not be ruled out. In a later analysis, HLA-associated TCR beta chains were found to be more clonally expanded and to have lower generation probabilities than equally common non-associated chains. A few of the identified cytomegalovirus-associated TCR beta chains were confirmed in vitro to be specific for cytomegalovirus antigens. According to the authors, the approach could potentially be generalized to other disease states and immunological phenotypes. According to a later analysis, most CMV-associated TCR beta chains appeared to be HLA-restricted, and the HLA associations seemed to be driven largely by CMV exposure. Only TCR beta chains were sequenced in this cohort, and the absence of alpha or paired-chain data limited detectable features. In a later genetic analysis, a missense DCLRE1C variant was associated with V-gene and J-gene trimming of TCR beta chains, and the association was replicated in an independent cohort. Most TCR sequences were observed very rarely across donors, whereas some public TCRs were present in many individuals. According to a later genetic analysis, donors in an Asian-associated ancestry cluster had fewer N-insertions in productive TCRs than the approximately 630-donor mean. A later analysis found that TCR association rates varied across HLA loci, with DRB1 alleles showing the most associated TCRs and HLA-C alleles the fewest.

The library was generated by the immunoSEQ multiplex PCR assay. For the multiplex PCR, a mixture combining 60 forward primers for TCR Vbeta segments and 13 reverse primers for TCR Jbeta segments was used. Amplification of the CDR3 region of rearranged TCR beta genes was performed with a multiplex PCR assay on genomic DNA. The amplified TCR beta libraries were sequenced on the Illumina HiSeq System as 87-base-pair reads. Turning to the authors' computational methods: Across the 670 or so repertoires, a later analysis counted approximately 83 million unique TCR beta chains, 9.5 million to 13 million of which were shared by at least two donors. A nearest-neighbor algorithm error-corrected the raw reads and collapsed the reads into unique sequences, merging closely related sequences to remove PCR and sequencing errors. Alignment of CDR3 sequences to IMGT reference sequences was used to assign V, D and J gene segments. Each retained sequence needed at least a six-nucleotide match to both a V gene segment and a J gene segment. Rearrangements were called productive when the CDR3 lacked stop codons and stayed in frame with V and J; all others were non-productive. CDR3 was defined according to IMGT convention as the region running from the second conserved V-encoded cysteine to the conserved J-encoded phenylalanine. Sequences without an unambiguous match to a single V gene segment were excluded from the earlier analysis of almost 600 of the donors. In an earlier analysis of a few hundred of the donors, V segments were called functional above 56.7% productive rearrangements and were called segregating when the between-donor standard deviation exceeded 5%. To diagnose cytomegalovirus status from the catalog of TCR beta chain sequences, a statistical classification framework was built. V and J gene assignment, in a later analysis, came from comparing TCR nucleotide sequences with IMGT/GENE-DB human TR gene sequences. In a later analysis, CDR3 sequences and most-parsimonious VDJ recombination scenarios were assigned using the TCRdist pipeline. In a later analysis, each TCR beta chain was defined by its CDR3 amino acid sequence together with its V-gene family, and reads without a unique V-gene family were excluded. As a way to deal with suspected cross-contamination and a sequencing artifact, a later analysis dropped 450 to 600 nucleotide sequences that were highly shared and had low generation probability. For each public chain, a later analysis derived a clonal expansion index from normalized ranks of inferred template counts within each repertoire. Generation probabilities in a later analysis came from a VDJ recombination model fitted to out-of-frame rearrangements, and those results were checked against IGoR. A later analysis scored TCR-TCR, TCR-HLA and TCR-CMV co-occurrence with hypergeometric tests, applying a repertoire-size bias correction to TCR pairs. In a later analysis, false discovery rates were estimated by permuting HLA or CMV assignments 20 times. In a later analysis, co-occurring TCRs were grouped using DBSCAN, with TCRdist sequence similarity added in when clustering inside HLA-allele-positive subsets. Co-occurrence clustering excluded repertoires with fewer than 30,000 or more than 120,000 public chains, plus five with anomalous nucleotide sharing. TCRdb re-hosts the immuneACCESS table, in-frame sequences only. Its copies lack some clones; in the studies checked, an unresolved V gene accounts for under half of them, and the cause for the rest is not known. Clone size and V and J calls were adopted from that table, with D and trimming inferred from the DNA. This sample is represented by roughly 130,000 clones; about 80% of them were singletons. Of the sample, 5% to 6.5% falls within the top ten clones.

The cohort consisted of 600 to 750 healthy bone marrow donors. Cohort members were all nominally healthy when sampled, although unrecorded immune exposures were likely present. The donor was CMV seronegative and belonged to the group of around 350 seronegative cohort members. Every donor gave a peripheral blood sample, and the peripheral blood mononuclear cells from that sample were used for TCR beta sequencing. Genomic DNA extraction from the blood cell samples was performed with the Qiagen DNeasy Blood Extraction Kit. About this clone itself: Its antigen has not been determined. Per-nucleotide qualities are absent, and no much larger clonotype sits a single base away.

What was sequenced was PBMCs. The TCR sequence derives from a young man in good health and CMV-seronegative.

The CDR3 is CSVQFPTGDTGELFF. The nucleotide sequence reads TGCAGCGTCCAATTCCCCACAGGGGACACCGGGGAGCTGTTTTTT. Recombination connected TRBV29-1 to TRBJ2-2, with 7 bases aligning to TRBD1. Unmatched junction bases come to 10, with V trimmed by 6 bases and J by 3 bases. Including cysteine and phenylalanine, the CDR3 has 15 amino acids. Only the CDR3 DNA stays, 45 bases, in frame from base 1. The germline V gene supplies CDR1 SQVTM and CDR2 ANQGSEA.